This T cell receptor beta chain was captured by sequencing in a study of T cell repertoires in aging, cancer and after chemotherapy. The template was genomic DNA from peripheral blood, not RNA. A mixed TRB-A/B primer pool amplified rearranged TRB by multiplex touch-down PCR. TCRdb reprocessed the multiplex PCR reads via MiXCR and lists one record per CDR3 protein. The data show more than 8,000 distinct CDR3 sequences, 30% to 35% seen once. Trimming stripped 4 bases from V and 2 bases from J, with 5 bases between. The CDR3 contains 12 residues. The germline gives CDR1 MDHEN, CDR2 SYDVKM. Sequenced input: blood. The chain couples TRBV28 to TRBJ1-2; a weak D match, TRBD1 (5 bases). This TCR derives from a human donor in good health. CDR3 in DNA: TGTGCCAGCAGTTGGGACAACTATGGCTACACCTTC. Translation gives CASSWDNYGYTF.